Listed below are T cell receptor beta chains from one sample, sequenced in a study of early T cells in non-severe SARS-CoV-2 infection. Via MiXCR, TCRdb re-called the 5' RACE reads, giving one row per CDR3 protein. The data show some 80,000 distinct CDR3 sequences, with roughly an eighth seen just once and 1.4% held by the top ten. The sequencing sample was made of whole blood. These receptors were obtained from an adult who was a healthcare worker with PCR-confirmed SARS-CoV-2 infection or an uninfected control (not recorded which). CDR3s leave out the opening cysteine and the closing phenylalanine or tryptophan. Fields, in order: clone size, V gene, CDR3 protein. Where a row states a size, it is once, few, many or the class of an expanded clone; other rows omit it.

>few|TRBV2
ASGPGLAGSGELF
>few|TRBV3-1
ASSRGRARNTIY
>few|TRBV11-2
ASSFGAGGGNQPQH
>-|TRBV6-5
ASRRSTGPYNEQF
>many|TRBV7-2
ASSTRQGAGNEQF
>-|TRBV7-3
ASSRDPLGEQF
>many|TRBV4-1
ASSHIPRTGHSYEQY
>many|TRBV11-2
ASSLVTDSTQY
>-|TRBV11-2
ASSPRTPSGYEQY
>many|TRBV29-1
SVLDRRLTDTQY
>many|TRBV20-1
SARRAGGIHEQY
>many|TRBV6-5
ASSFSQGGKTDTQY
>-|TRBV6-5
ASSYSITILNTEAF
>many|TRBV19
ASTQAWENTEAF
>-|TRBV6-5
ASIDRVGIQY
>many|TRBV7-9
ASSLVGQGAVAF
>-|TRBV3-1
ASRSTATNIQY
>-|TRBV29-1
SGGERISTDTQN
>few|TRBV9
ASSPRGLSTDTQY
>-|TRBV5-6
ASSGTVDGYT
>-|TRBV6-6
ASSTDRGMEAF
>many|TRBV7-2
ASSVGTAKNGYT
>-|TRBV3-1
ASSPPRPGLAGTGELF
>-|TRBV20-1
SASNPNVEQY
>-|TRBV19
ASSFQGRDEQF
>once|TRBV20-1
SATSETDRDPLFNYGYT
>-|TRBV15
ATSRDGYETQY
>-|TRBV3-1
ASSPNRGKAF
>-|TRBV7-3
ASSLLGGAHTGELF
>-|TRBV2
AATTGTTRF
>many|TRBV5-1
ASSLREVNTEAF
>many|TRBV7-6
ASTLTGEKYSEQF
>many|TRBV20-1
SASNGLGTNEQY
>-|TRBV10-3
AISESGQQNIQY
>few|TRBV6-1
ASRTAGLAGDTYEQY
>-|TRBV12-3/TRBV12-4
ASSPRQMRYGYT
>-|TRBV6-1
ASSAGLMNTEAF
>-|TRBV7-3
ASSLLSGKHNEQF
>few|TRBV5-1
ASSLSGQVPYGYT
>-|TRBV12-3/TRBV12-4
ASRVKRGQFYSGNTIY
>many|TRBV20-1
SARGSGGIDTQY
>few|TRBV14
ASSQEGLPYEQY